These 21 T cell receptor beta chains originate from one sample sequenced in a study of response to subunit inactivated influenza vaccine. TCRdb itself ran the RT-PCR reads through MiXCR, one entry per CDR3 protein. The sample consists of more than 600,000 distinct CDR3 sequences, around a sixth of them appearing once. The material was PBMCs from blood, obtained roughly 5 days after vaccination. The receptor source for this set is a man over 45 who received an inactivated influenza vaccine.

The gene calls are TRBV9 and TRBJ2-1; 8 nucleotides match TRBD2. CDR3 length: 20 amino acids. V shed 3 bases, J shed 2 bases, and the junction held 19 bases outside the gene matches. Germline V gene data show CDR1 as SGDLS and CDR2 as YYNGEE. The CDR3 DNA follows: TGTGCCAGCAGCGCATCCTCCGGAGCTAGCGGGCCCCTCGCCTACAATGAGCAGTTCTTC. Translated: CASSASSGASGPLAYNEQFF.

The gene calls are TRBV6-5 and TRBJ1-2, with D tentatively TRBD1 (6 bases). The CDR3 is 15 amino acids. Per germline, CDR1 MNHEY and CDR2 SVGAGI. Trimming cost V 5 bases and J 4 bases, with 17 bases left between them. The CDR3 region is CASSNLGGRGYGYTF. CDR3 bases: TGTGCCAGCAGTAACCTCGGGGGCCGAGGCTATGGCTACACCTTC.

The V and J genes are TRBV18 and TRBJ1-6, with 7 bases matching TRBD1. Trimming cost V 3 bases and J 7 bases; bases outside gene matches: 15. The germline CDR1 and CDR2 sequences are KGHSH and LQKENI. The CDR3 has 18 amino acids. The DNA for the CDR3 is TGTGCCAGCTCACCCCCGGGACAGAAGATTTTGGGGAATTCACCCCTCCACTTT. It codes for CASSPPGQKILGNSPLHF.

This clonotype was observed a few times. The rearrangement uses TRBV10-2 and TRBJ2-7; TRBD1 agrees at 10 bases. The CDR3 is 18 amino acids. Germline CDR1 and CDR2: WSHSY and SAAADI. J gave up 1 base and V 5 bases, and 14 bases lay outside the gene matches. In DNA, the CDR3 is TGCGCCAGCAGTCCGGGAGCCGGGACAGGGGTTTCATCCTACGAGCAGTACTTC. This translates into CASSPGAGTGVSSYEQYF.

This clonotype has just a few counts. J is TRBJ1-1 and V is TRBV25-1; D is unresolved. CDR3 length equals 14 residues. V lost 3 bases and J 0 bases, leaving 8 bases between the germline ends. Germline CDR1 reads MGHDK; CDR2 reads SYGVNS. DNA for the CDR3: TGTGCCAGCAGTGATCCCGCGCTGAACACTGAAGCTTTCTTT. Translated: CASSDPALNTEAFF.

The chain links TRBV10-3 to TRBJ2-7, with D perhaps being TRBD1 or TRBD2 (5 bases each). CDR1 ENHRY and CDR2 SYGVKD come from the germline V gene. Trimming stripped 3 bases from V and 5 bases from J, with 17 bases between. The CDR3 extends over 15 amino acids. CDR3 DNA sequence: TGTGCCATCAGTGACCCGGGTGGGGGTCCCCACGAGCAGTACTTC. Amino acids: CAISDPGGGPHEQYF.

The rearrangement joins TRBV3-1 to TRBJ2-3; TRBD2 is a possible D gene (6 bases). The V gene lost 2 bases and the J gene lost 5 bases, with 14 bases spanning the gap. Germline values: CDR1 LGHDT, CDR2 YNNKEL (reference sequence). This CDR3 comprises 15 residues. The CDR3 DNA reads TGTGCCAGCAGCCAATTAGCTTTGCGGGGAGATACGCAGTATTTT. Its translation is CASSQLALRGDTQYF.

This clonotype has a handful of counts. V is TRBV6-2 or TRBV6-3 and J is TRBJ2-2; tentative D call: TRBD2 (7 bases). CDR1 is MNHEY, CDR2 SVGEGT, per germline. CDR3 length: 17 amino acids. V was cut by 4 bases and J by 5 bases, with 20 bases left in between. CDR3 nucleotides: TGTGCCAGCAGTTCGGCCCGCGGGGGCCGGACTACCGGGGAGCTGTTTTTT. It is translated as CASSSARGGRTTGELFF.

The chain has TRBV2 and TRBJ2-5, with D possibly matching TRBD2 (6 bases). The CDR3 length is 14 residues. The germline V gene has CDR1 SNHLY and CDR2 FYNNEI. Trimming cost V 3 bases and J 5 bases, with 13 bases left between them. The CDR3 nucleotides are TGTGCCAGCAGTGACAACGGGGGACGGGAGACCCAGTACTTC. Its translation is CASSDNGGRETQYF.

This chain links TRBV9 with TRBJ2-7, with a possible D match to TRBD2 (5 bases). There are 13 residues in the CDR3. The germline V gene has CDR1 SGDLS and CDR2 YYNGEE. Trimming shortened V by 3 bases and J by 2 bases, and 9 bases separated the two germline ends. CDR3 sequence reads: CASSESGTYEQYF. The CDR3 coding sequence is TGTGCCAGCAGCGAATCCGGGACCTACGAGCAGTACTTC.

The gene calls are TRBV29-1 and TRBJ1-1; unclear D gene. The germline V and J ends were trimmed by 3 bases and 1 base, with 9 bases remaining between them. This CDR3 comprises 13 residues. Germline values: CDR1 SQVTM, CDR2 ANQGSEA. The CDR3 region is CSVEAQANTEAFF. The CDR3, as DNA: TGCAGCGTTGAGGCGCAGGCGAACACTGAAGCTTTCTTT.

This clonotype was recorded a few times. This chain's CDR3 is CSVERDTQYF. For the CDR3, the DNA is TGCAGCGTTGAAAGAGATACGCAGTATTTT. V gene TRBV29-1 combines with J gene TRBJ2-3; D call uncertain. CDR1 is SQVTM and CDR2 is ANQGSEA in the germline V gene. Trimming shortened V by 2 bases and J by 5 bases, and 2 bases separated the two germline ends. CDR3 length: 10 amino acids.

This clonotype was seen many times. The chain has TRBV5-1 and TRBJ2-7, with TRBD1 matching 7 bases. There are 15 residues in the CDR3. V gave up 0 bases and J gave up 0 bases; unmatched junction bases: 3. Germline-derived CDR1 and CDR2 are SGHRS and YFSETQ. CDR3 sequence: CASSLGDSFSYEQYF. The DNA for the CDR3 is TGCGCCAGCAGCTTGGGGGACAGCTTCTCCTACGAGCAGTACTTC.

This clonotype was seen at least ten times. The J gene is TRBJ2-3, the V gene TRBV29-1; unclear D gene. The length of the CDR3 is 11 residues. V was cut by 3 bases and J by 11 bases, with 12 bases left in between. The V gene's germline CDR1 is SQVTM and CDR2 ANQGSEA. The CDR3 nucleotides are TGCAGCGTTGAGAAGGCAATAGGGCAGTATTTT. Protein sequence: CSVEKAIGQYF.

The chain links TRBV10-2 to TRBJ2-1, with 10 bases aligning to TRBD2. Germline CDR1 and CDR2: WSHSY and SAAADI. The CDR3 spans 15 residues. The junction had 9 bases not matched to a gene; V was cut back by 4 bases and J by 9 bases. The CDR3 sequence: CASSVPSGGRGEQFF. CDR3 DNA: TGCGCCAGCAGTGTCCCTAGCGGGGGTCGGGGTGAGCAGTTCTTC.

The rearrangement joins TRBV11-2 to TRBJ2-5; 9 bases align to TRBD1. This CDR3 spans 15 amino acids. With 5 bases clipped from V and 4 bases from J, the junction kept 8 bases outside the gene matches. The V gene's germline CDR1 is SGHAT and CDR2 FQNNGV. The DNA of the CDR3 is TGTGCCAGCAGCCTAAACAGGGGGCGGATAGAGACCCAGTACTTC. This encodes CASSLNRGRIETQYF.

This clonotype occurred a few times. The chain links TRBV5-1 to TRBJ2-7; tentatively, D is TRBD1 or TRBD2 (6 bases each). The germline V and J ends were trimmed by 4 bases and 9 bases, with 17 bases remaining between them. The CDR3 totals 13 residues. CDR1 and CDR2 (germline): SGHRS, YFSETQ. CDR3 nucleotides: TGCGCCAGCAGCGAAGACCCACAGGGAGGGCAGTACTTC. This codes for CASSEDPQGGQYF.

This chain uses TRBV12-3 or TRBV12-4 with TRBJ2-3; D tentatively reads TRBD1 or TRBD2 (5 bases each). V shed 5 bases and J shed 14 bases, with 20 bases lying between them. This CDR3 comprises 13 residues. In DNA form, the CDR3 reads TGTGCCAGCAGTAGAGGGGCGCAGGAAGGTCCGTATTTT. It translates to CASSRGAQEGPYF.

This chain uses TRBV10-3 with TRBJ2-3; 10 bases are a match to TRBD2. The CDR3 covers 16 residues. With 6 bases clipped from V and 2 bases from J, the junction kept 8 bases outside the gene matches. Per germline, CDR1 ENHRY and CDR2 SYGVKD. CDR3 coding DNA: TGTGCCATCAGCCAAACTAGCGGGATAACCACAGATACGCAGTATTTT. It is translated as CAISQTSGITTDTQYF.

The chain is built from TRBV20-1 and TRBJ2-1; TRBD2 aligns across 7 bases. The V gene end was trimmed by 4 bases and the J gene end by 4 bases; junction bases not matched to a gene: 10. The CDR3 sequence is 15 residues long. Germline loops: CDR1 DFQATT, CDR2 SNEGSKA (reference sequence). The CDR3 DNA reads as TGCAGTGCTATAGGGCTAGCGGAAAGATACAATGAGCAGTTCTTC. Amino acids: CSAIGLAERYNEQFF.

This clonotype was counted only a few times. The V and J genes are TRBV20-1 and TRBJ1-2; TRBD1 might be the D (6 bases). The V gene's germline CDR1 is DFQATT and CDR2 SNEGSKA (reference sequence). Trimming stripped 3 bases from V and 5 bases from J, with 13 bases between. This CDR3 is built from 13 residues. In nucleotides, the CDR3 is TGCAGTGCTAGCACCGGGACACTATATGGCTACACCTTC. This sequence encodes CSASTGTLYGYTF.